This T cell receptor beta chain was obtained from a study of shared clonotypes between healthy human individuals. The trim removed 5 bases at V and 15 bases at J, leaving 10 bases unmatched. Germline assignment: CDR1 SGHTA and CDR2 FQGNSA. This CDR3 comprises 12 residues. Points from the study as a whole: How much donors shared clonotypes was expected to be affected by sequencing depth.

Naive CD4+ cells were CD45RA-selected; the remaining cells were memory. Worth noting for this clone: The antigen is not known.

Using immunoSEQ multiplex PCR, the repertoire was profiled, and TCRdb retains in-frame clones only, with some absent. This sample has 2 million to 3 million clones, with approximately 93% found just once. What was sequenced was naive CD4+ T cells from PBMCs. Specified subset: CD45RA+ positively selected. The origin of this receptor is a man between 18 and 35 years old in good health. Some clones in this sample may be carry-over from other donors' samples. The rearrangement joins TRBV7-2 to TRBJ2-1, with 7 positions matching TRBD2. The CDR3 protein is CASSIGWGGLFF. Here the CDR3 DNA reads TGTGCCAGCAGCATAGGGTGGGGAGGGTTGTTCTTC.